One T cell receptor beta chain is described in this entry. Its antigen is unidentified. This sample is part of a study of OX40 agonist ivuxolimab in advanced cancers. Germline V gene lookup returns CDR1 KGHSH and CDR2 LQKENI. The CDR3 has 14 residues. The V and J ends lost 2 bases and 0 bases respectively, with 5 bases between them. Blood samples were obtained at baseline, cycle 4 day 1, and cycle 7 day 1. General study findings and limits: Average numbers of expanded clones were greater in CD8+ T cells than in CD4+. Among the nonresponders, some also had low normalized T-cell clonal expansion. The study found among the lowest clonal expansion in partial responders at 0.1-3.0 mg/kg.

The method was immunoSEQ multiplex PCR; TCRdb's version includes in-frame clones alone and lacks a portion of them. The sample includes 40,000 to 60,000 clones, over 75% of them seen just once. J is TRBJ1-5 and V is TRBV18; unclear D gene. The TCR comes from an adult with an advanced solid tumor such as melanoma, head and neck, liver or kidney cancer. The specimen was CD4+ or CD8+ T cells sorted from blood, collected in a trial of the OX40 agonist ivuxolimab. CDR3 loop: CASSPADSNQPQHF. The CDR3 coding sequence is TGTGCCAGCTCACCAGCGGATAGCAATCAGCCCCAGCATTTT.